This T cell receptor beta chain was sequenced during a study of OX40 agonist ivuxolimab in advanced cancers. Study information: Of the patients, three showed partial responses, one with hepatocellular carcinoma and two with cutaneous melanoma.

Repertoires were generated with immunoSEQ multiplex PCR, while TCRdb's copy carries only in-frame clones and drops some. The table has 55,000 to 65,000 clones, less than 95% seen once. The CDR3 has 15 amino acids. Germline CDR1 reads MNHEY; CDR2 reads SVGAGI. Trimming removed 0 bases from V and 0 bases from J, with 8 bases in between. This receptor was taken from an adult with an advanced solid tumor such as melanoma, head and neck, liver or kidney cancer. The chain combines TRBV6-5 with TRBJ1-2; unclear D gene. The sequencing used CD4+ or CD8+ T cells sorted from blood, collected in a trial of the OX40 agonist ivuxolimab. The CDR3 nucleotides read TGTGCCAGCAGTTACTCGTACACCGCTAACTATGGCTACACCTTC. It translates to CASSYSYTANYGYTF.